This T cell receptor beta chain was captured in a study of radiation and T cells in renal cell carcinoma. Sequencing used immunoSEQ multiplex PCR; TCRdb keeps in-frame clones, though not all of them. The table has about 150,000 clones, roughly 86% seen once; the top ten hold roughly 13%. Trimming removed 3 bases at V and 1 base at J, with 14 bases between. Per germline, CDR1 LGHNA and CDR2 YNFKEQ. This CDR3 has 16 amino acids. Findings of the study overall: Top tumor clonotypes rose in blood 2 weeks post-radiation, then contracted. No pretreatment tumor biopsies were available for baseline clonotypes.

Time point specified: blood 2 weeks post-SBRT. Sample treatment: 15 Gy SBRT to primary tumor, nephrectomy 4 weeks later. Radiation-treated patients gave blood at baseline, week 2 and week 4. The tumor was a clear cell renal cell carcinoma. About this clone: Its antigen is unknown.

The specimen comprised blood, sampled from a patient whose treatment included radiotherapy and nephrectomy. The J gene is TRBJ2-3, the V gene TRBV4-2; D call uncertain. This TCR derives from a woman between 45 and 65 years old with renal cell carcinoma. This CDR3 is CASSHLPDLGTDTQYF. CDR3 coding DNA: TGTGCCAGCAGCCACCTCCCCGACCTAGGCACAGATACGCAGTATTTT.